This T cell receptor beta chain came from a study of control samples from healthy donors and cancer patients. Germline V gives CDR1 LNHDA, CDR2 SQIVND (reference sequence). This CDR3 contains 13 residues. Trimming took off 7 bases at V and 0 bases at J, with 7 bases between the two ends. Here immunoSEQ multiplex PCR was the method, and the copy in TCRdb shows in-frame clones only, minus some. The repertoire includes roughly 200,000 clones, around 94% of them detected once, and approximately 1.6% sits in the top ten. The chain uses TRBV19 and TRBJ1-5, with D unresolved. This TCR derives from a man aged 50-59 years in good health. The sequenced material came from blood. The chain's CDR3 is CASNPYSNQPQHF. DNA of the CDR3: TGTGCCAGTAACCCCTATAGCAATCAGCCCCAGCATTTT.